Reported below is one T cell receptor (beta chain). This entry comes from a study of shared T cell receptors in the human thymus. Here immunoSEQ multiplex PCR was the method, and the copy in TCRdb shows in-frame clones only, minus some. Of hundreds of thousands of clones in the sample, about 95% are singletons; the top ten hold approximately 0.02%. This CDR3 is built from 18 residues. With V trimmed by 0 bases and J by 6 bases, 13 bases remained unmatched. Germline loops: CDR1 MGHRA, CDR2 YSYEKL. V gene TRBV4-1 combines with J gene TRBJ1-5, with 8 nucleotides matching TRBD1. Sample: thymocytes. This receptor was taken from a human donor. The CDR3 sequence: CASSQEEQGVGVVQPQHF. In DNA form, the CDR3 reads TGCGCCAGCAGCCAAGAGGAACAGGGGGTTGGGGTCGTTCAGCCCCAGCATTTT.